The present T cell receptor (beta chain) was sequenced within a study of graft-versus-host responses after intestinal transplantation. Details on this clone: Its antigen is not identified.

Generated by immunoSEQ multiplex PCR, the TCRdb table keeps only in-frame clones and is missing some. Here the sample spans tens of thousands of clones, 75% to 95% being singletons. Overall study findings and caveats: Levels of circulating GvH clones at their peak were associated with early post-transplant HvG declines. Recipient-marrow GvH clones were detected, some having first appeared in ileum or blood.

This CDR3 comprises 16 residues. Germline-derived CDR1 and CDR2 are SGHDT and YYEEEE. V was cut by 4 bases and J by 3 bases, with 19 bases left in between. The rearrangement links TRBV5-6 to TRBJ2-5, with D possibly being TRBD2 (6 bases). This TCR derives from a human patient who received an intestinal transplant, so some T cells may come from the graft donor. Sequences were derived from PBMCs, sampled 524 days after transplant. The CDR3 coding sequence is TGTGCCAGCAGCCCCCCGGGGGAGGTACCAAAAGAGACCCAGTACTTC. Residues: CASSPPGEVPKETQYF.